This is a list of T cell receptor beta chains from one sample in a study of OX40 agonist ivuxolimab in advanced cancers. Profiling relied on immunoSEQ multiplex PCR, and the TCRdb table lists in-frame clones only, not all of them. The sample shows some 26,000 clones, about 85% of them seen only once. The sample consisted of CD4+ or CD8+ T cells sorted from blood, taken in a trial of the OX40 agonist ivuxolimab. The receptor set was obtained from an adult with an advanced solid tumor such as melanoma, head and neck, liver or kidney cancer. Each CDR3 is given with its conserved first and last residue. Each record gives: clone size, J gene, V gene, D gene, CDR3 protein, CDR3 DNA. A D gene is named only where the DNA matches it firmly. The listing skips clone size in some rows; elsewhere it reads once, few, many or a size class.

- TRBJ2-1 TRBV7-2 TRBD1 CASSATGGSVYNEQFF TGTGCCAGCAGCGCGACAGGGGGCTCGGTATACAATGAGCAGTTCTTC
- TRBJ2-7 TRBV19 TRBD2 CASSIGSGVSYEQYF TGTGCCAGTAGTATCGGTAGCGGGGTGTCCTACGAGCAGTACTTC
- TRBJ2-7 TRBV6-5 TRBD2 CASSTSGALGYEQYF TGTGCCAGCAGCACTAGCGGTGCTCTCGGGTACGAGCAGTACTTC
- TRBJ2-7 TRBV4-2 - CASSQIGLDEQYF TGTGCCAGCAGCCAAATCGGACTGGACGAGCAGTACTTC
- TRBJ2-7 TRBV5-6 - CASSLSAAKRTGTPGEQYF TGTGCCAGCAGCTTGTCTGCTGCCAAAAGAACCGGGACACCGGGTGAGCAGTACTTC
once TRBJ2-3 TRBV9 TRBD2 CASQRGREPGDTQYF TGTGCCAGTCAGCGGGGGCGGGAGCCTGGGGATACGCAGTATTTT
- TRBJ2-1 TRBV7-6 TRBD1 CASSLGQGLGNEQFF TGTGCCAGCAGCTTAGGACAGGGCTTAGGGAATGAGCAGTTCTTC
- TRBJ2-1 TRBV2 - CASSEFAYNEQFF TGTGCCAGCAGTGAGTTCGCCTACAATGAGCAGTTCTTC
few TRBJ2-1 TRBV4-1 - CASSPDGGRNVYNEQFF TGCGCCAGCAGCCCAGACGGTGGCAGGAACGTCTACAATGAGCAGTTCTTC
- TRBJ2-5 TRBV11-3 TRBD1 CASSQRITTGQETQYF TGTGCCAGCAGCCAACGGATAACGACAGGGCAAGAGACCCAGTACTTC